Given below is one TCR beta chain in context. Its antigen remains unknown. Sequenced by immunoSEQ multiplex PCR; TCRdb stores in-frame clones only, minus some. The table shows over 25,000 clones, with 87% occurring only once. The data were taken from a study of a mutant IDH1 vaccine in newly diagnosed glioma. Study-wide context: The first vaccination came 4-6 weeks after radiotherapy alone, or with temozolomide cycles. Whole-study results and caveats: Alterations occurring in top peripheral T cell clonotypes seemed unrelated to pseudoprogression. Detectable vaccine-induced immune responses arose in approximately 93% of patients.

Time point: week 5, during vaccination. Topical imiquimod accompanied each vaccine dose, which consisted of 300 ug of mutant IDH1 20-mer peptide. Donor diagnoses consisted of new WHO grade 3 or 4 IDH1-mutant, ATRX-lost astrocytomas. The CDR3 runs to 12 residues. Germline CDR1 and CDR2: SGHDT and YYEEEE. Trimming stripped 2 bases from V and 1 base from J, with 3 bases between. The chain is built from TRBV5-6 and TRBJ1-1; D gene ambiguous. The starting material was peripheral blood mononuclear cells (PBMCs), obtained from a glioma patient whose treatment included an IDH1 peptide vaccine. The clonotype originates from a woman aged 40 to 50 with glioma. Some clones in this sample may be carry-over from other donors' samples. DNA of the CDR3: TGTGCCAGCAGCTTCGGGAACACTGAAGCTTTCTTT. As protein: CASSFGNTEAFF.